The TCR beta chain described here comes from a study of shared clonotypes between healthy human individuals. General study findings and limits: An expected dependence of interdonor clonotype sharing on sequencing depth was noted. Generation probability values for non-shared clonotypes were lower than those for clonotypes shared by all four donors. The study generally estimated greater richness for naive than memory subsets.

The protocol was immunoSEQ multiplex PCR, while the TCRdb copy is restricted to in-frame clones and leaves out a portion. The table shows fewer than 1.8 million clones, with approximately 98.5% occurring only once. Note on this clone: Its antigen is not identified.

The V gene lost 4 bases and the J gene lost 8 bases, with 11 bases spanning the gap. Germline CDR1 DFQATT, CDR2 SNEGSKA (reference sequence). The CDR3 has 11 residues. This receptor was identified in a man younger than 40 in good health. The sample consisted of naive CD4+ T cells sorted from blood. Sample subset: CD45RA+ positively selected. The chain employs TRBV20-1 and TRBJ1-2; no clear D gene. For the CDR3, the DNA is TGCAGTGCTACAGGACCTGGCGGCTACACCTTC. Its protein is CSATGPGGYTF.